The TCR beta chain described here comes from a study of blood T cell repertoires in COVID-19. As for the study in general: Acute and convalescent COVID-19 specimens originated in the United States, Italy and Spain. T cells, B-cell-depleted T cells, or PBMCs provided the cDNA or gDNA that served as material.

The CDR3 spans 15 residues. Germline loops: CDR1 SGDLS, CDR2 YYNGEE. Trimming pared 3 bases from V and 4 bases from J, leaving 14 bases between. Authors' processing steps: Scientists estimated how many nucleated cells there were by amplifying reference gene primers. This table comes from immunoSEQ multiplex PCR, and its TCRdb copy is limited to in-frame clones, with some not included. D and trimming were read from the DNA, whereas the V and J calls and clone size are those reported in that table. The data hold about 110,000 clones, with 86% observed a single time. This chain uses TRBV9 with TRBJ2-1, with D maybe TRBD1 (6 bases). What was sequenced was peripheral blood. The source of this sequence is a man between 35 and 55 years old with acute or convalescent COVID-19. This CDR3 is CASSDTGSGYNEQFF. CDR3 coding DNA: TGTGCCAGCAGCGATACAGGGTCGGGATACAATGAGCAGTTCTTC. Using reference TRBV9 and TRBJ2-1 for the parts outside the CDR3, the full variable domain is DSGVTQTPKHLITATGQRVTLRCSPRSGDLSVYWYQQSLDQGLQFLIQYYNGEERAKGNILERFSAQQFPDLHSELNLSSLELGDSALYFCASSDTGSGYNEQFFGPGTRLTVL.